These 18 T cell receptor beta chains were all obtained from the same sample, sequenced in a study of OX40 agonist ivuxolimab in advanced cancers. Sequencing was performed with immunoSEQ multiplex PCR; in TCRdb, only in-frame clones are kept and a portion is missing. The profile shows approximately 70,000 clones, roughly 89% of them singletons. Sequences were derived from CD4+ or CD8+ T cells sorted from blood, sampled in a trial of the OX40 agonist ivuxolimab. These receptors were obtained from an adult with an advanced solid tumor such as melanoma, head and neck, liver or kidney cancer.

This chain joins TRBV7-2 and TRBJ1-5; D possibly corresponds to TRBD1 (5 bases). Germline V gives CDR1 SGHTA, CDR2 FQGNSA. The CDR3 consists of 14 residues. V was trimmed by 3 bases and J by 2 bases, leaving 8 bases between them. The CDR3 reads CASSFQGGNQPQHF. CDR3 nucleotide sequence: TGTGCCAGCAGCTTCCAGGGAGGCAATCAGCCCCAGCATTTT.

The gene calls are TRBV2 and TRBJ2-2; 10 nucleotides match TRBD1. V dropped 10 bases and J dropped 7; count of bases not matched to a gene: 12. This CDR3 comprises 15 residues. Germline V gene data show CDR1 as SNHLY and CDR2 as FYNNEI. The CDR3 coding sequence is TGTGCCACGACCCCGGGACAGGGGTTCGACGGGGAGCTGTTTTTT. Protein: CATTPGQGFDGELFF. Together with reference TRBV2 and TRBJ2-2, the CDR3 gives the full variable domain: EPEVTQTPSHQVTQMGQEVILRCVPISNHLYFYWYRQILGQKVEFLVSFYNNEISEKSEIFDDQFSVERPDGSNFTLKIRSTKLEDSAMYFCATTPGQGFDGELFFGEGSRLTVL.

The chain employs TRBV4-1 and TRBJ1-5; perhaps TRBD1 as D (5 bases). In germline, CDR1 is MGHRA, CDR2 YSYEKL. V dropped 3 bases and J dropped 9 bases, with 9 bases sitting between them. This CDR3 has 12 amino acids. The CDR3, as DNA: TGCGCCAGCAGCCACCCTGGGGCGCCCCAGCATTTT. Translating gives CASSHPGAPQHF.

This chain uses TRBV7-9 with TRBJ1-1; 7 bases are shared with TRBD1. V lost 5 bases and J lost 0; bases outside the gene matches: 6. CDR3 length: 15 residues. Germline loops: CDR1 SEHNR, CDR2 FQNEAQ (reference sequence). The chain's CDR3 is CASSPGTVMNTEAFF. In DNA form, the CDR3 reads TGTGCCAGCAGCCCGGGGACAGTCATGAACACTGAAGCTTTCTTT.

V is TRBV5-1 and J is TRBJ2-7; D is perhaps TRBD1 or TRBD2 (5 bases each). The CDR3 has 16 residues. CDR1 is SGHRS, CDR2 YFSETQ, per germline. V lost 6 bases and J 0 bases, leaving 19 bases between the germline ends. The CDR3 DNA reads TGCGCCAGCACCAAGGAGGCTCTGGGACCCTCCTACGAGCAGTACTTC. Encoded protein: CASTKEALGPSYEQYF.

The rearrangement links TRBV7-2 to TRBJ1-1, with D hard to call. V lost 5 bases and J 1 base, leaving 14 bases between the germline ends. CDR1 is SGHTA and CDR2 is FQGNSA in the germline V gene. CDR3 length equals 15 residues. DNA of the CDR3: TGTGCCAGCAGCCTGAGTTGGATTGCGAACACTGAAGCTTTCTTT. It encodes CASSLSWIANTEAFF.

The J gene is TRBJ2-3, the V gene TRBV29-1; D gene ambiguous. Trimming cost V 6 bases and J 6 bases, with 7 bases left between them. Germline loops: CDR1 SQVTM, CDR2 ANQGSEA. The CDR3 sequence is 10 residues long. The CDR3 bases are TGCAGCGTGGCGATTGATACGCAGTATTTT. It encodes CSVAIDTQYF.

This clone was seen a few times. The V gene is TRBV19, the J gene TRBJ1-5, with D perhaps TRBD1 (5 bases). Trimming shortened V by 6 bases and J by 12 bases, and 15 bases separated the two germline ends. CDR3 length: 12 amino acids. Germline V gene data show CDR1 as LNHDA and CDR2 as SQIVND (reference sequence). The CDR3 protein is CASSPEGANQHF. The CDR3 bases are TGTGCCAGTAGCCCTGAAGGGGCCAACCAGCATTTT.

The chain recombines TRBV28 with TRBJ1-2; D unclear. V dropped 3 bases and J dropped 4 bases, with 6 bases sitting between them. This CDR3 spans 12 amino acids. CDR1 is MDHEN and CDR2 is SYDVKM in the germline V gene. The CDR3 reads CASSLDRYGYTF. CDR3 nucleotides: TGTGCCAGCAGTTTGGATCGCTATGGCTACACCTTC.

The CDR3 DNA sequence: TGTGCCAGCAGAAGAGACAGGGACGGCAATCAGCCCCAGCATTTT. Translating it yields CASRRDRDGNQPQHF. V is TRBV7-2 and J is TRBJ1-5; 7 bases align to TRBD1. Germline V gives CDR1 SGHTA, CDR2 FQGNSA. The length of the CDR3 is 15 residues. Trimming at V came to 6 bases and at J to 2 bases, leaving 7 bases not matched to a gene.

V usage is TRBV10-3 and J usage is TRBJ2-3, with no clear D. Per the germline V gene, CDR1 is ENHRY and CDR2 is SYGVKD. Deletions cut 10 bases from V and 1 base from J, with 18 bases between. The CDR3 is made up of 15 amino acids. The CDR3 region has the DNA TGTGCCACCGCGGCAGTGGGCAGCGGCACAGATACGCAGTATTTT. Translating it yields CATAAVGSGTDTQYF.

CDR3 sequence reads: CASSLERGGDTEAFF. In DNA form, the CDR3 reads TGTGCCAGCAGCTTAGAAAGGGGTGGGGACACTGAAGCTTTCTTT. V usage is TRBV7-2 and J usage is TRBJ1-1; TRBD1 is a possible D gene (5 bases). This CDR3 has 15 amino acids. Looked up from germline, CDR1 is SGHTA and CDR2 is FQGNSA. Trimming stripped 1 base from V and 3 bases from J, with 12 bases between.

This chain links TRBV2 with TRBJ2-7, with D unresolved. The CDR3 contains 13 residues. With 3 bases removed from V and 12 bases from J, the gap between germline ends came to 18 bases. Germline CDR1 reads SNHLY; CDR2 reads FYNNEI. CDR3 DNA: TGTGCCAGCAGTGAGGGAATCTCCCCTTTACGGTACTTC. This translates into CASSEGISPLRYF.

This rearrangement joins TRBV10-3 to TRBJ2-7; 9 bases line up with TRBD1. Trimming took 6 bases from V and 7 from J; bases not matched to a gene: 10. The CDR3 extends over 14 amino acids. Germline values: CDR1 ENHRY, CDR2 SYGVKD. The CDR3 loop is CAISAGTGLWEQYF. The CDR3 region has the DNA TGTGCCATCAGCGCCGGGACAGGGCTATGGGAGCAGTACTTC.

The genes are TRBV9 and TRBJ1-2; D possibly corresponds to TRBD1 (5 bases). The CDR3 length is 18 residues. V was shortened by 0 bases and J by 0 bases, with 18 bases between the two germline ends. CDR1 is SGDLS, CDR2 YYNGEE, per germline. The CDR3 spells CASSVGGEIRAANYGYTF. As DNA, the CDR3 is TGTGCCAGCAGCGTAGGGGGGGAGATCCGTGCGGCTAACTATGGCTACACCTTC.

The chain's CDR3 is CASSELEGGYTF. CDR3 bases: TGTGCCAGCAGTGAACTGGAGGGAGGCTACACCTTC. The chain is built from TRBV6-1 and TRBJ1-2; D call uncertain. The CDR3 length is 12 residues. Germline values: CDR1 MNHNS, CDR2 SASEGT. Trimming took 2 bases from V and 8 from J, leaving 9 bases between them.

The chain's CDR3 is CASSWDSLATNEKLFF. The DNA of the CDR3 is TGTGCCAGCAGTTGGGACAGCCTCGCAACTAATGAAAAACTGTTTTTT. The chain couples TRBV6-5 to TRBJ1-4, with 7 bases identical to TRBD1. After removal of 4 bases from V and 0 bases from J, the junction contained 5 bases not matched to a gene. This CDR3 is 16 amino acids long. Germline V CDR1 and CDR2: MNHEY, SVGAGI.

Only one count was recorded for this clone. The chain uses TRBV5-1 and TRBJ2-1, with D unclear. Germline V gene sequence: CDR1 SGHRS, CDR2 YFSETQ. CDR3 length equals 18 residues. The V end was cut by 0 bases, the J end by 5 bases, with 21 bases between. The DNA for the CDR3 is TGCGCCAGCAGCTTGGCCGTGGGCTACCCTCCGTTAAACAATGAGCAGTTCTTC. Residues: CASSLAVGYPPLNNEQFF.